A selection of T cell receptor beta chains follows, all from one sample in a study of blood T cells in healthy people across ages. TCRdb fed the 5' RACE reads into MiXCR, producing one record per CDR3 protein. Altogether about 1.6 million distinct CDR3 sequences are present, about 32% being singletons, with the ten largest covering 10% to 12%. The sample consisted of blood. These receptors came from a woman between 25 and 40 years old in good health. CDR3s include the opening cysteine and the closing phenylalanine or tryptophan. The order of the fields is J gene, clone size, CDR3 length, D gene, V gene, CDR3 DNA, CDR3 protein. D genes are given only for firm matches. Clone size is shown for a subset of rows, as once, few, many or a class of expanded clone.

TRBJ2-3,.,17,.,TRBV27,TGTGCCAGCAGTCCCAATCTGGCCATGAGGTACACAGATACGCAGTATTTT,CASSPNLAMRYTDTQYF
TRBJ1-5,.,18,TRBD1,TRBV2,TGTGCCAGCGGCCAGGGACAGGGGGGCCTGTATAGCAATCAGCCCCAGCATTTT,CASGQGQGGLYSNQPQHF
TRBJ2-7,few,12,.,TRBV20-1,TGCAGTGCTACGACGTCCACCTACGAGCAGTACTTC,CSATTSTYEQYF
TRBJ2-7,few,16,.,TRBV7-3,TGTGCCAGCAGCCAGAAACAGGCTAGTGTTATCTACGAGCAGTACTTC,CASSQKQASVIYEQYF
TRBJ1-1,.,14,.,TRBV20-1,TGCAGTGCGGGCGGGTCAGGGTGGCCGACTGAAGCTTTCTTT,CSAGGSGWPTEAFF
TRBJ2-2,.,15,TRBD2,TRBV7-3,TGTGCCAGCAGCTTAAGGGCTAGCGGGACCGGGGAGCTGTTTTTT,CASSLRASGTGELFF
TRBJ2-3,.,17,.,TRBV12-3/TRBV12-4,TGTGCCAGCAGTCCTTCCCGGGGGGCGGTTCCCGGGGATACGCAGTATTTT,CASSPSRGAVPGDTQYF
TRBJ1-5,.,13,.,TRBV20-1,TGCAGTGCAAAAGGGACGGTCAATCAGCCCCGGCATTTT,CSAKGTVNQPRHF
TRBJ2-3,.,13,.,TRBV18,TGTGCCAGCGCACCGGGACTCACAGATACGCAGTATTTT,CASAPGLTDTQYF
TRBJ1-2,many,11,.,TRBV6-5,TGTGCCAGCTCTCACGGCGGTGGCTACACCTTC,CASSHGGGYTF
TRBJ1-3,.,13,TRBD1,TRBV29-1,TGCAGCGTTGGCGGACAGGGGTGGAACACCATATATTTT,CSVGGQGWNTIYF
TRBJ1-2,few,13,.,TRBV12-3/TRBV12-4,TGTGCCAGCAGACGGGACACTGACTATGGCTACACCTTC,CASRRDTDYGYTF
TRBJ2-7,.,14,.,TRBV3-1,TGTGCCAGCAGCCAAGGCTGGAGCTCCTACGAGCAGTACTTC,CASSQGWSSYEQYF
TRBJ2-3,few,22,TRBD1,TRBV13,TGTGCCAGCAGCGACACGGGGCGGGGACTGCCGGGACAGGGAAGGTTTACAGATACGCAGTATTTT,CASSDTGRGLPGQGRFTDTQYF
TRBJ1-2,.,13,.,TRBV2,TGTGCCAGCACTCTCGGGGGACACTATGGCTACACCTTC,CASTLGGHYGYTF
TRBJ2-7,.,14,TRBD2,TRBV15,TGTGCCACCAGCCGGGCGGGGGGGCCTTACGAGCAGTACTTC,CATSRAGGPYEQYF
TRBJ1-2,.,15,TRBD1,TRBV6-1,TGTGCCAGCAGTGAATCGACAGGGGTCAACTATGGCTACACCTTC,CASSESTGVNYGYTF
TRBJ1-6,many,13,.,TRBV9,TGTGCCAGCAACGGGGGTACCAATTCACCCCTCCACTTT,CASNGGTNSPLHF
TRBJ2-7,.,14,.,TRBV28,TGTGCCAGCAGTTTAATGAACAGGGAGTACGAGCAGTACTTC,CASSLMNREYEQYF
TRBJ2-5,.,17,.,TRBV4-1,TGCGCCAGCAGCCAAGAGGGTCTGGGGAGGCCCGGAGAGACCCAGTACTTC,CASSQEGLGRPGETQYF
TRBJ2-2,few,18,.,TRBV4-1,TGCGCCAGCAGCTACACGCCGGATACTATTGAGGGCACCGGGGAGCTGTTTTTT,CASSYTPDTIEGTGELFF
TRBJ1-2,.,15,TRBD1,TRBV28,TGTGCCAGCAGTTTCGGAGGGACAGGGGACTATGGCTACACCTTC,CASSFGGTGDYGYTF
TRBJ2-3,.,15,TRBD2,TRBV28,TGTGCCAGCACCGAGACTAGCGGGAAAACAGATACGCAGTATTTT,CASTETSGKTDTQYF
TRBJ2-7,few,14,.,TRBV19,TGTGCCAGTAGTGCCTGGGACACCTCCTACGAGCAGTACTTC,CASSAWDTSYEQYF
TRBJ2-1,few,12,.,TRBV20-1,TGCAGTGCTTTCGGTCTATGGAATGAGCAGTTCTTC,CSAFGLWNEQFF
TRBJ1-5,few,15,.,TRBV18,TGTGCCAGCTCTGAAGGTGGCCATAGCAATCAGCCCCAGCATTTT,CASSEGGHSNQPQHF
TRBJ1-5,.,13,.,TRBV28,TGTGCCAGCAGCATGACGAGAAATCAGCCCCAGCATTTT,CASSMTRNQPQHF
TRBJ1-4,.,15,.,TRBV28,TGTGCCAGCAGTTTGGGAACAGGGATTGGGGAAAAACTGTTTTTT,CASSLGTGIGEKLFF
TRBJ2-1,.,15,.,TRBV9,TGTGCCAGCAGCGTAGCTCCATGGGGGGACAATGAGCAGTTCTTC,CASSVAPWGDNEQFF
TRBJ2-1,.,16,.,TRBV27,TGTGCCAGCGCGATCGGAAATGGGGCGGGTGGGAATGAGCAGTTCTTC,CASAIGNGAGGNEQFF
TRBJ2-1,once,13,.,TRBV7-3,TGTGCCAGCAGCTGGGACCCATACAATGGGCAGTTCTTC,CASSWDPYNGQFF
TRBJ2-3,few,15,.,TRBV12-3/TRBV12-4,TGTGCCAGCAGTCGACAGCCCACTAGCACAGATACGCAGTATTTT,CASSRQPTSTDTQYF
TRBJ1-5,few,13,.,TRBV20-1,TGCAGTGCGGCACAGAATAGCAATCAGCCCCAGCATTTT,CSAAQNSNQPQHF
TRBJ1-5,few,17,.,TRBV28,TGTGCCAGCAGGGACCGGGACACCGATTTTAGCAATCAGCCCCAGCATTTT,CASRDRDTDFSNQPQHF
TRBJ2-5,.,13,.,TRBV2,TGTGCCAGCAGTGTTAATTTCGGAGAGACCCAGTACTTC,CASSVNFGETQYF
TRBJ2-3,.,15,.,TRBV7-9,TGTGCCAGCAGCTTAGGTTATAAGGGGAGAGATACGCAGTATTTT,CASSLGYKGRDTQYF
TRBJ2-7,.,13,TRBD2,TRBV20-1,TGCAGTGCTCGACTAGCGGGGATCTACGAGCGGTACTTC,CSARLAGIYERYF
TRBJ2-7,few,10,.,TRBV10-3,TGTGCCGCCGGACAGTACGAGCAGTACTTC,CAAGQYEQYF
TRBJ2-1,.,14,.,TRBV5-1,TGCGCCAGCAGCTTGGGGGGGCGGGGGCTAGTGCAGTTCTTC,CASSLGGRGLVQFF
TRBJ2-5,.,15,.,TRBV11-2,TGTGCCAGCAGCTTAGGTGTACAGGCCGTGGAGACCCAGTACTTC,CASSLGVQAVETQYF
TRBJ1-5,few,15,.,TRBV6-1,TGTGCCAGCTCTCTCCGGGACAACAGCAATCAGCCCCAGCATTTT,CASSLRDNSNQPQHF
TRBJ2-7,many,14,.,TRBV7-3,TGTGCCAGCAGCCCCACGTCTGATTCCTACGAGCAGTACTTC,CASSPTSDSYEQYF
TRBJ1-6,.,15,.,TRBV6-1,TGTGCCGGCAGTCCCCGGGACGGGGAGAATTCACCCCTCCACTTT,CAGSPRDGENSPLHF
TRBJ1-1,.,14,.,TRBV12-3/TRBV12-4,TGTGCCAGCAGTACGGGGCCGCTGGCGGCTGAAGCTTTCTTT,CASSTGPLAAEAFF
TRBJ2-7,few,12,.,TRBV20-1,TGCAGTGCTAGAACCCCAGGGGTCGAGCAGTACTTC,CSARTPGVEQYF